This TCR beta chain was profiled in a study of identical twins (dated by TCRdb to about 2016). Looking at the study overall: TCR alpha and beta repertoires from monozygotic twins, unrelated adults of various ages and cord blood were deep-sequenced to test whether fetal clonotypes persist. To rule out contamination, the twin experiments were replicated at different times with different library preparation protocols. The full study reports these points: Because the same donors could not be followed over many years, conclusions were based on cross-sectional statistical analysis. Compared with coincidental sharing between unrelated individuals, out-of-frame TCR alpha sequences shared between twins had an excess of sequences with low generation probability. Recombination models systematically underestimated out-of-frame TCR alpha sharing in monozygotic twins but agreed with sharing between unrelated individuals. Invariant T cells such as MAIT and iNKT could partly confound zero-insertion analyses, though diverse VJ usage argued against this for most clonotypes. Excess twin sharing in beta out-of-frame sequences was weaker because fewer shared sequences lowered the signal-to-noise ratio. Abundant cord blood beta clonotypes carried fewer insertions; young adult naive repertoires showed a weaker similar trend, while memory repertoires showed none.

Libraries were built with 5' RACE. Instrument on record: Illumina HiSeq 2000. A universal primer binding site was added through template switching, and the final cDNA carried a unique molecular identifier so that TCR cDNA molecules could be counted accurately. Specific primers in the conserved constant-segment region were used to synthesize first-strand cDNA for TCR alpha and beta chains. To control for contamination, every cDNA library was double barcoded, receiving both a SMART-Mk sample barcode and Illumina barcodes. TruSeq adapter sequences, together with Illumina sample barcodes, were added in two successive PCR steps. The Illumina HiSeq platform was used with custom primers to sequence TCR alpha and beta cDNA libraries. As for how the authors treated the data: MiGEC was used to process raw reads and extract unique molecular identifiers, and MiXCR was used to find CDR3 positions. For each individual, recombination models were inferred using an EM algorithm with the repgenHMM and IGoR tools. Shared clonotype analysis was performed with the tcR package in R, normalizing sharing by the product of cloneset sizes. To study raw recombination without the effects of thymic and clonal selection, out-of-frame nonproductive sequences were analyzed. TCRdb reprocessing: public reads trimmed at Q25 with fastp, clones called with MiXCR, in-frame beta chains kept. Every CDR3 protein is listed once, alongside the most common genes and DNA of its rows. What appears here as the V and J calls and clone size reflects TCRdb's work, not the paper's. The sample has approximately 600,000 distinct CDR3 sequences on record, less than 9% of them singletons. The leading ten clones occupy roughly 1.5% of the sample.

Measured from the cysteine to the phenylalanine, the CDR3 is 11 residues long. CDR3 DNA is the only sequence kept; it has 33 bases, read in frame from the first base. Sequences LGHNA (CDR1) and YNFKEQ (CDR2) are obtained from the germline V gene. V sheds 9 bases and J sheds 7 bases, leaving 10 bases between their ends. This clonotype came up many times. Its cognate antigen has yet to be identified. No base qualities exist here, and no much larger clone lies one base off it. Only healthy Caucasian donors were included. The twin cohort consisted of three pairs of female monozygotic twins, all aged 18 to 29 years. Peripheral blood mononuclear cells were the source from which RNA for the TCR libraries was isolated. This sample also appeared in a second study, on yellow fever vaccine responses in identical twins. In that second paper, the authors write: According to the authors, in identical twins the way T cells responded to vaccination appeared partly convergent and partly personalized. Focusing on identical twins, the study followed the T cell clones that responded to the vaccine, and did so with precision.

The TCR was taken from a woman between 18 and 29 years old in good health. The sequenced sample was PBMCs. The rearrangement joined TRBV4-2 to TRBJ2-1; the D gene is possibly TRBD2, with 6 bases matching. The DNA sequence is TGTGCCAGGGACGGGGGTAATGAGCAGTTCTTC. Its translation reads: CARDGGNEQFF.